Listed below are T cell receptor beta chains from one sample, sequenced in a study of HIV-infected patients and healthy controls. Each CDR3 protein is one row after TCRdb ran MiXCR on the 5' RACE reads. Of 9,000 to 9,500 distinct CDR3 sequences in the sample, about 6.1% were seen once. The sample taken for sequencing was blood. The source is an adult in good health. CDR3s include the opening cysteine and the closing phenylalanine or tryptophan. Fields, in order: V gene, D gene, clone size, J gene, CDR3 length, CDR3 DNA, CDR3 protein. D genes are given only for firm matches. Some rows mark clone size as missing; the rest say once, few, many or name a class of expanded clone.

v_gene: TRBV6-2/TRBV6-3
d_gene: .
abundance: medium-sized
j_gene: TRBJ1-1
len: 15
CDR3nt: TGTGCCAGCAGTTACGCTGTGAGATTGAACACTGAAGCTTTCTTT
CDR3aa: CASSYAVRLNTEAFF

v_gene: TRBV6-5
d_gene: .
abundance: medium-sized
j_gene: TRBJ2-7
len: 15
CDR3nt: TGTGCCAGCAGTTACGACGTACAGGGCTCCTACGAGCAGTACTTC
CDR3aa: CASSYDVQGSYEQYF

v_gene: TRBV14
d_gene: .
abundance: few
j_gene: TRBJ1-1
len: 15
CDR3nt: TGTGCCAGCAGCCAAGGCACAGCTCTAAACACTGAAGCTTTCTTT
CDR3aa: CASSQGTALNTEAFF

v_gene: TRBV19
d_gene: TRBD2
abundance: .
j_gene: TRBJ2-3
len: 16
CDR3nt: TGTGCCAGTAGTCCTCGACTAGCGGGAGACACAGATACGCAGTATTTT
CDR3aa: CASSPRLAGDTDTQYF

v_gene: TRBV7-2
d_gene: .
abundance: medium-sized
j_gene: TRBJ2-1
len: 15
CDR3nt: TGTGCCAGCAGCTTCGGACTGAGCTCCTACAATGAGCAGTTCTTC
CDR3aa: CASSFGLSSYNEQFF

v_gene: TRBV28
d_gene: .
abundance: .
j_gene: TRBJ2-7
len: 14
CDR3nt: TGTGCCAGCAGTTTTTTAAGTCCCGCCTACGAGCAGTACTTC
CDR3aa: CASSFLSPAYEQYF

v_gene: TRBV5-1
d_gene: .
abundance: many
j_gene: TRBJ1-1
len: 15
CDR3nt: TGCGCCAGCAGCTTGGGGGAGTGGCAGAACACTGAAGCTTTCTTT
CDR3aa: CASSLGEWQNTEAFF

v_gene: TRBV12-3/TRBV12-4
d_gene: .
abundance: few
j_gene: TRBJ2-3
len: 12
CDR3nt: TGTGCCAGCCGGGCGTACACAGATACGCAGTATTTT
CDR3aa: CASRAYTDTQYF

v_gene: TRBV6-5
d_gene: .
abundance: many
j_gene: TRBJ2-3
len: 14
CDR3nt: TGTGCCAGCAGTTACTCAGGAGGGGCAGATACGCAGTATTTT
CDR3aa: CASSYSGGADTQYF

v_gene: TRBV5-6
d_gene: .
abundance: many
j_gene: TRBJ1-2
len: 15
CDR3nt: TGTGCCAGCAGCTCCACGGTTGGGGCCTACTATGGCTACACCTTC
CDR3aa: CASSSTVGAYYGYTF